This is a list of T cell receptor beta chains from one sample in a study of blood T cell repertoires in COVID-19. Clones were sequenced by immunoSEQ multiplex PCR, and TCRdb holds only the in-frame ones, with some missing. This sample has around 200,000 clones, with 87% found just once. The sequencing input was PBMCs or T cells enriched from blood (not recorded which). These TCRs come from a man aged 18 to 35 with acute COVID-19. Both conserved end residues are trimmed from each CDR3.

>TRBV29-1|TRBJ2-7
SVDRQGLDGEQY
>TRBV14|TRBJ2-1
ASSPRLGSNEQF
>TRBV21-1|TRBJ2-1
ASSKLEREGRNEQF
>TRBV5-6|TRBJ2-7
ASSVGQLDEQY
>TRBV5-1|TRBJ2-1
ASSLRLAGGDEQF
>TRBV7-9|TRBJ1-2
ASSLEAGIGYT
>TRBV6-5|TRBJ2-7
ASSYGPGYEQY
>TRBV15|TRBJ2-7
ATSRWAGASYEQY
>TRBV6-5|TRBJ2-5
ASSTYREETQY
>TRBV9|TRBJ1-1
ASSALGSADTEAF
>TRBV3-1/TRBV3-2|TRBJ2-1
ASSQDEGAGKQF
>TRBV7-2|TRBJ2-1
ASSPNSGRLEQF
>TRBV19|TRBJ2-3
ASSPQQGVRADTQY
>TRBV6-5|TRBJ2-5
ASSYSGTGAGETQY
>TRBV19|TRBJ1-2
ASSARTRGKDT
>TRBV4-1|TRBJ2-7
ASSHPAGNSYEQY
>TRBV4-1|TRBJ2-1
ASSQVRAGGVNEQF
>TRBV27|TRBJ1-5
ASSSGGGHSNQPQH
>TRBV2|TRBJ2-7
ASSSTGVEQY
>TRBV9|TRBJ2-5
ASSSRRGRTKETQY
>TRBV12-3/TRBV12-4|TRBJ2-7
ASRTDPAYEQY
>TRBV11-2|TRBJ1-6
ASSLNSNSPLH
>TRBV6-2/TRBV6-3|TRBJ1-4
ASSYGAGEKLF
>TRBV10-3|TRBJ2-7
ASGRGASGKYEQY
>TRBV7-3|TRBJ2-2
ASSPSGGNTGELF
>TRBV6-6|TRBJ2-5
ASSDRDPRGETQY
>TRBV6-2/TRBV6-3|TRBJ2-7
ASSYSGTGLGYEQY
>TRBV9|TRBJ2-3
ASSLGQGATDTQY
>TRBV28|TRBJ2-7
ASSPSSGNPYEQY
>TRBV2|TRBJ2-2
ASKGEGELF
>TRBV7-9|TRBJ1-1
ASSLYARETEAF
>TRBV7-2|TRBJ2-7
ASSRGGWGEQY
>TRBV28|TRBJ1-1
ASNPGSRVDEAF
>TRBV6-5|TRBJ1-1
ASSFSSTVGGFEAF
>TRBV5-4|TRBJ1-2
ASSFRTGRNYGYT
>TRBV29-1|TRBJ1-2
SVGLGEDYGYT
>TRBV28|TRBJ2-7
ASRPGTSAYYEQY
>TRBV5-1|TRBJ1-4
ASSFQGQGREKLF
>TRBV3-1/TRBV3-2|TRBJ1-1
ASSQEAGNTEAF
>TRBV7-6|TRBJ1-1
ASSLGRGAEAF
>TRBV7-9|TRBJ1-3
ASSFPGTESSGNTIY
>TRBV6-1|TRBJ2-7
ASSEARASEGHEQY
>TRBV28|TRBJ1-4
ASSPSDRKNEKLF
>TRBV15|TRBJ1-4
ATSRPRRWNQKLF
>TRBV3-1/TRBV3-2|TRBJ1-6
ASSQDPPTGVNSPLH
>TRBV28|TRBJ1-6
ASSLPSGGYNSPLH
>TRBV28|TRBJ2-7
ASSSIPGTGRHYEQY
>TRBV27|TRBJ2-5
ASSFSSGLFQETQY
>TRBV19|TRBJ1-3
ASRTRDNGNTIY
>TRBV24-1|TRBJ1-5
ATSDATQGGNQPQH
>TRBV11-2|TRBJ2-7
ASSLYFGGEYEQY
>TRBV7-9|TRBJ1-2
ASTPAEGNYGYT
>TRBV7-2|TRBJ2-7
ASSRTRERTSSYEQY
>TRBV5-1|TRBJ2-7
ASSSGQGRAYEQY